The rows below give T cell receptor beta chains drawn from one sample of a study of shared clonotypes between healthy human individuals. The table came from immunoSEQ multiplex PCR; TCRdb's copy has only in-frame clones and leaves some out. The table shows 900,000 to 1,200,000 clones, with around 82% occurring only once. The material sequenced was memory CD4+ T cells from PBMCs. These receptors all stem from a man younger than 35 in good health. Some clones in this sample may be carry-over from other donors' samples. The CDR3 runs from the conserved cysteine through the conserved F or W. The D gene is left open where the match is weak. Only part of the rows carry a size: once, few, many, or a class if the clone is expanded.

v_call,j_call,d_call,clone_size,cdr3_nt,cdr3_aa
TRBV4-1,TRBJ1-1,-,once,TGCGCCAGCAGAAAGGGATTGAACACTGAAGCTTTCTTT,CASRKGLNTEAFF
TRBV11-2,TRBJ1-2,TRBD1,-,TGTGCCAGCAGATCCCTCGCCGGGACAGGGATTTTGGACTATGGCTACACCTTC,CASRSLAGTGILDYGYTF
TRBV4-2,TRBJ1-4,-,-,TGTGCCAGCAGCCAAGAGGTGCGGGCAACTAATGAAAAACTGTTTTTT,CASSQEVRATNEKLFF
TRBV7-2,TRBJ2-5,TRBD2,-,TGTGCCAGCAGCTTAGCGCTTGGCGGGAGTGGTCAAGAGACCCAGTACTTC,CASSLALGGSGQETQYF
TRBV13,TRBJ1-5,-,many,TGTGCCAGCAGCGCCAATAATCAGCCCCAGCATTTT,CASSANNQPQHF
TRBV7-2,TRBJ1-1,-,-,TGTGCCAGCAGCTTAGGAGGAGGGGGAACTTTCTTT,CASSLGGGGTFF
TRBV9,TRBJ2-2,-,once,TGTGCCAGCAGCGCTTCTGAGACAGATTACACCGGGGAGCTGTTTTTT,CASSASETDYTGELFF
TRBV15,TRBJ2-7,-,-,TGTGCCACCAGCAGGGAGTTCAAGGCCCACGAGCAGTACTTC,CATSREFKAHEQYF
TRBV28,TRBJ1-5,TRBD1,-,TGTGCCAGCAGCCCAGACAGGGGGTACGATCAGCCCCAGCATTTT,CASSPDRGYDQPQHF
TRBV18,TRBJ2-6,-,-,TGTGCCAGCTCTGAGGACTCTGGGGCCAACGTCCTGACTTTC,CASSEDSGANVLTF
TRBV2,TRBJ2-7,TRBD1,few,TGTGCCAGCAAGGAGGGGACAGGGGACGACGAGCAGTACTTC,CASKEGTGDDEQYF
TRBV10-3,TRBJ2-1,TRBD2,-,TGTGCCACACGGGAGGGGTCCTACAATGAGCAGTTCTTC,CATREGSYNEQFF
TRBV9,TRBJ2-1,-,-,TGTGCCAGCAGCTACGGACAGACCAATGAGCAGTTCTTC,CASSYGQTNEQFF
TRBV28,TRBJ2-7,-,-,TGTGCCAGCAGTTGGGGACCCTACTACGAGCAGTACTTC,CASSWGPYYEQYF
TRBV11-3,TRBJ2-7,-,-,TGTGCCAGCAGCCCAGGGATTCTAGGCGAGCAGTACTTC,CASSPGILGEQYF
TRBV5-4,TRBJ1-1,-,-,TGTGCCAGCAGCTCAGGACCGGTGGGGGATGGAGCTTTCTTT,CASSSGPVGDGAFF
TRBV19,TRBJ1-1,-,-,TGTGCCAGTAGTATAGCAGGATCCGAAGGGGGAGCTTTCTTT,CASSIAGSEGGAFF
TRBV6-1,TRBJ2-6,-,-,TGTGCCAGCAGTGAAGCCTTCTCTGGGGCCAACGTCCTGACTTTC,CASSEAFSGANVLTF
TRBV7-2,TRBJ1-1,TRBD1,-,TGTGCCAGCAGTCGCACAGGGGTCGGCACTGAAGCTTTCTTT,CASSRTGVGTEAFF
TRBV19,TRBJ1-5,-,few,TGTGCCAGTAGTATAGTCCCTCCTGGGTTAGCCCAGCATTTT,CASSIVPPGLAQHF
TRBV6-1,TRBJ2-7,-,-,TGTGCCAGCAGTGAAGGGCCTTCAGGGGTCTACGAGCAGTACTTC,CASSEGPSGVYEQYF
TRBV7-6,TRBJ1-6,TRBD1,-,TGTGCCAGCAGCTTATCAGGGACAGGGTCACCCCTCCACTTT,CASSLSGTGSPLHF
TRBV4-1,TRBJ2-2,TRBD2,-,TGCGCCAGCAGCCAAGGTAGCGGGAGGGCCTCGCTCGGGGAGCTGTTTTTT,CASSQGSGRASLGELFF
TRBV29-1,TRBJ2-5,-,-,TGCAGCGCTGGAGGACTCCAAGAGACCCAGTACTTC,CSAGGLQETQYF
TRBV5-1,TRBJ2-2,-,few,TGCGCCAGCAGCTTGGTGACAGCTACCGGGGAGCTGTTTTTT,CASSLVTATGELFF
TRBV5-1,TRBJ1-4,TRBD1,-,TGCGCCAGCAGCCCGGGACAGGGACGGGAAAAACTGTTTTTT,CASSPGQGREKLFF
TRBV27,TRBJ1-2,-,-,TGTGCCAGCAGTTCCCGGGGGGTGCCGGCTGGCTACACCTTC,CASSSRGVPAGYTF
TRBV5-1,TRBJ1-1,-,once,TGCGCCAGCAGCTTGGGGGCAGGGGACACTGAAGCTTTCTTT,CASSLGAGDTEAFF
TRBV20-1,TRBJ2-5,-,-,TGCAGTGCTTCGCCAAAAGAGACCCAGTACTTC,CSASPKETQYF
TRBV10-1,TRBJ2-1,-,once,TGCGCCAGCAGTCCTTCATCCTACAAAGAGCAGTTCTTC,CASSPSSYKEQFF
TRBV6-6,TRBJ2-3,-,-,TGTGCCAGCAGCCCAGTAGGAGGTGGTAAGGGCGATACGCAGTATTTT,CASSPVGGGKGDTQYF
TRBV2,TRBJ2-5,TRBD1,-,TGTGCCAGCAGCACCGACAGGGGATACCAAGAGACCCAGTACTTC,CASSTDRGYQETQYF
TRBV30,TRBJ2-3,-,once,TGTGCCTGGAGTGGTAGCACAGATACGCAGTATTTT,CAWSGSTDTQYF
TRBV19,TRBJ2-7,TRBD1,many,TGTGCCAGTAGTAACCCAGACAGGGGGTCCTACGAGCAGTACTTC,CASSNPDRGSYEQYF
TRBV30,TRBJ2-3,-,-,TGTGCCTGGAGTGGGCTAACCGATACGCAGTATTTT,CAWSGLTDTQYF
TRBV28,TRBJ2-2,TRBD2,few,TGTGCCAGCAGCGGAGCGGGAGGTATCCCCGGGGAGCTGTTTTTT,CASSGAGGIPGELFF
TRBV6-5,TRBJ2-1,TRBD1,-,TGTGCCAGCATGCCTATGGACAGGGTGGGCAATGAGCAGTTCTTC,CASMPMDRVGNEQFF
TRBV30,TRBJ1-3,-,-,TGTGCCTGGAGTGTGAGGGGGGCTGGAAACACCATATATTTT,CAWSVRGAGNTIYF
TRBV5-4,TRBJ2-1,-,-,TGTGCCAGCAGTCGGGGACAAGCGGCCTTCTCCTACAATGAGCAGTTCTTC,CASSRGQAAFSYNEQFF
TRBV27,TRBJ2-5,TRBD1,once,TGTGCCAGCAGTTTCAGGGGGCGGGAGACCCAGTACTTC,CASSFRGRETQYF
TRBV2,TRBJ1-5,TRBD1,few,TGTGCCAGCAGCGGGACAGGAAATCAGCCCCAGCATTTT,CASSGTGNQPQHF
TRBV4-1,TRBJ2-7,TRBD2,-,TGCGCCAGCAGCCAAGATCGGACTAGCGGGCGATACGAGCAGTACTTC,CASSQDRTSGRYEQYF
TRBV9,TRBJ2-6,-,-,TGTGCCAGCAGCGTAGCCGGGTCTGGGGCCAACGTCCTGACTTTC,CASSVAGSGANVLTF
TRBV14,TRBJ2-1,TRBD2,-,TGTGCCAGCAGGGCCGGGACTAGCGGGCGAGGCAACAATGAGCAGTTCTTC,CASRAGTSGRGNNEQFF
TRBV7-9,TRBJ2-6,-,-,TGTGCCAGCAGCTTGACGGGATCCCAGGTGGGGGGGGCCAACGTCCTGACTTTC,CASSLTGSQVGGANVLTF
TRBV10-3,TRBJ1-1,-,-,TGTGCCATCAGTGAGGGGGGCGGGGAAGCTTTCTTT,CAISEGGGEAFF
TRBV25-1,TRBJ1-4,TRBD1,few,TGTGCCAGCAGTGGCGGACAGGGTGGAAAACTGTTTTTT,CASSGGQGGKLFF
TRBV28,TRBJ1-4,-,-,TGTGCCAGCAGTTTGGCTGCGGCGGGAGGTGAAAAACTGTTTTTT,CASSLAAAGGEKLFF